These T cell receptor beta chains were read from a single sample in a study of CD8 T cells in ankylosing spondylitis. TCRdb called the 5' RACE reads again in MiXCR, with one record for every CDR3 protein. The data show around 140,000 distinct CDR3 sequences, roughly 18% seen once. The source material was blood, either unsorted or a sorted T cell fraction (not recorded which). Every receptor here comes from a male donor with ankylosing spondylitis. The CDR3 runs from the conserved cysteine through the conserved F or W. D genes are given only for firm matches. Expanded clones are given a class, and other clones once, few, many or no size at all.

>TRBV3-1|NA|TRBJ2-7|NA
CASSQVDSNYEQYF
TGTGCCAGCAGCCAAGTCGACAGCAACTACGAGCAGTACTTC
>TRBV27|NA|TRBJ1-4|NA
CASSLARERGKLFF
TGTGCCAGCAGTTTAGCCCGGGAACGCGGAAAACTGTTTTTT
>TRBV4-1|few|TRBJ2-7|NA
CASSPRDNPDEQYF
TGCGCCAGCAGCCCCCGGGACAACCCCGACGAGCAGTACTTC
>TRBV28|NA|TRBJ1-1|TRBD1
CASSSPQGGFTEAFF
TGTGCCAGCAGTTCCCCGCAGGGGGGCTTCACTGAAGCTTTCTTT
>TRBV5-6|few|TRBJ2-5|NA
CASSLRTEETQYF
TGTGCCAGCAGCTTGAGAACCGAAGAGACCCAGTACTTC
>TRBV12-3/TRBV12-4|few|TRBJ1-2|NA
CASSPSAGYTF
TGTGCCAGCAGCCCCTCGGCTGGCTACACCTTC
>TRBV10-3|NA|TRBJ1-1|NA
CAIGRTKEAFF
TGTGCCATCGGAAGGACAAAAGAAGCTTTCTTT
>TRBV28|few|TRBJ2-7|TRBD2
CASRAGGGLDF
TGTGCCAGCAGAGCGGGAGGGGGCCTGGACTTC
>TRBV20-1|NA|TRBJ2-3|NA
CSAQAPMTDTQYF
TGCAGTGCACAGGCTCCTATGACAGATACGCAGTATTTT
>TRBV2|many|TRBJ2-1|NA
CASREGGTYNEQFF
TGTGCCAGCAGAGAAGGAGGAACCTACAATGAGCAGTTCTTC
>TRBV4-1|once|TRBJ2-3|TRBD2
CASSQMTRNSGLPDTQYF
TGCGCCAGCAGCCAAATGACCCGTAATAGCGGGCTACCAGATACGCAGTATTTT
>TRBV20-1|NA|TRBJ1-1|NA
CSARDPGNEAFF
TGCAGTGCTAGAGATCCAGGGAACGAAGCTTTCTTT
>TRBV29-1|NA|TRBJ1-1|NA
CSVDIPATF
TGCAGCGTGGACATCCCAGCCACATTT
>TRBV13|NA|TRBJ2-7|NA
CASSFGGAIYREQYF
TGTGCCAGCAGCTTTGGAGGGGCCATATATCGCGAGCAGTACTTC
>TRBV7-8|NA|TRBJ2-4|NA
CASSPWFGEAKNIQYF
TGTGCCAGCAGCCCCTGGTTTGGGGAAGCCAAAAACATTCAGTACTTC
>TRBV19|NA|TRBJ1-5|NA
CASSIGNTNSNQPQHF
TGTGCCAGTAGTATCGGGAACACAAATAGCAATCAGCCCCAGCATTTT
>TRBV6-1|NA|TRBJ1-2|NA
CAITGYGYTF
TGTGCCATCACAGGGTATGGCTACACCTTC
>TRBV27|few|TRBJ2-5|NA
CASSSSGTQYF
TGTGCCAGCAGTTCTTCAGGTACCCAGTACTTC
>TRBV9|NA|TRBJ2-5|NA
CASSVAGSKETQYF
TGTGCCAGCAGCGTAGCGGGAAGTAAAGAGACCCAGTACTTC
>TRBV7-8|NA|TRBJ2-4|NA
CASSLAFPGPGLAKNIQYF
TGTGCCAGCAGCTTAGCTTTTCCGGGGCCCGGCCTAGCCAAAAACATTCAGTACTTC
>TRBV20-1|NA|TRBJ2-7|NA
CSARGLAISYEQYF
TGCAGTGCTAGAGGCCTAGCGATCTCCTACGAGCAGTACTTC
>TRBV2|few|TRBJ1-5|TRBD1
CASSAGQGSQPQHF
TGTGCCAGCAGTGCGGGACAGGGAAGTCAGCCCCAGCATTTT
>TRBV12-3/TRBV12-4|NA|TRBJ2-1|NA
CASSLGLGNEQFF
TGTGCCAGCAGTTTAGGGTTGGGCAATGAGCAGTTCTTC
>TRBV27|NA|TRBJ1-3|NA
CASSYRGNSGNTIYF
TGTGCCAGCAGTTATCGGGGGAACTCTGGAAACACCATATATTTT
>TRBV7-9|few|TRBJ2-3|NA
CASSSRGGKSDTQYF
TGTGCCAGCAGCTCGAGGGGGGGGAAATCAGATACGCAGTATTTT